This TCR beta chain was retrieved from a study of cytomegalovirus exposure and HLA in healthy donors. Primers included in the PCR were 60 Vbeta and 13 Jbeta primers. Generated by immunoSEQ multiplex PCR, the TCRdb table keeps only in-frame clones and is missing some. The table lists 150,000 or so clones, around 84% of them singletons. The CDR3 consists of 15 residues. Germline V gene sequence: CDR1 MNHEY, CDR2 SMNVEV (reference sequence). V was cut by 2 bases and J by 4 bases, with 14 bases left in between. This chain connects TRBV27 to TRBJ1-2; no clear D gene. Sequenced material: PBMCs. This receptor was taken from a man in his late teens or twenties in good health and CMV-seropositive. The CDR3 loop is CASSLDSEGFYGYTF. The CDR3 coding sequence is TGTGCCAGCAGTTTAGATTCGGAGGGCTTCTATGGCTACACCTTC.